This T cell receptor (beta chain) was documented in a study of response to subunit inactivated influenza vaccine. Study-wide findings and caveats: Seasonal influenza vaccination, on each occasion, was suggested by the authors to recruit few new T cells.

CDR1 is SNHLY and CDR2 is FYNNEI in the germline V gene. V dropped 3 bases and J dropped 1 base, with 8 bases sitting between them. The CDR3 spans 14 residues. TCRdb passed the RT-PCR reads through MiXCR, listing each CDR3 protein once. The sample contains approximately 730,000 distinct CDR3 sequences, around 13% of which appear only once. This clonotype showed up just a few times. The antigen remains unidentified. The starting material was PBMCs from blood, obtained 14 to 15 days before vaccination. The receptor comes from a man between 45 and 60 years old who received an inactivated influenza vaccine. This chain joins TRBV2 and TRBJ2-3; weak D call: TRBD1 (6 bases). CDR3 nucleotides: TGTGCCAGCAGTGAGGGGGCTGGCACAGATACGCAGTATTTT. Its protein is CASSEGAGTDTQYF. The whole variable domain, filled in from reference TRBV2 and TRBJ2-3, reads EPEVTQTPSHQVTQMGQEVILRCVPISNHLYFYWYRQILGQKVEFLVSFYNNEISEKSEIFDDQFSVERPDGSNFTLKIRSTKLEDSAMYFCASSEGAGTDTQYFGPGTRLTVL.